The 8 T cell receptor beta chains reported below all come from one sample, sequenced in a study of blood T cell repertoires in COVID-19 (dated by TCRdb to the early 2020s). Library prep was done by the immunoSEQ multiplex PCR assay. Held by TCRdb, this immuneACCESS table contains in-frame sequences only and omits some clones. Under half of the omission traces to an unresolved V gene where checked; the cause of the rest is unknown. Counted in this sample were a few hundred thousand clones; around 85% of them appeared once. The leading ten clones occupy over 2% of the sample. The specimen was PBMCs or T cells enriched from blood (not recorded which). Every receptor here comes from a man aged 30 to 45 who had recovered from COVID-19.

V and J are TRBV13 and TRBJ1-6; a weak D match, TRBD1 (5 bases). The V gene lost 5 bases and the J gene lost 8 bases, with 7 bases spanning the gap. Per the germline V gene, CDR1 is PRHDT and CDR2 is FYEKMQ (reference sequence). The length of the CDR3 is 12 residues. The CDR3 DNA sequence: TGTGCCAGCAGCAGGGGATATTCACCCCTCCACTTT. It yields the protein CASSRGYSPLHF.

The chain links TRBV4-1 to TRBJ2-3, with D possibly matching TRBD1 (6 bases). The CDR3 is made up of 15 amino acids. CDR1 and CDR2 (germline): MGHRA, YSYEKL. The V gene lost 4 bases and the J gene lost 0 bases, with 11 bases spanning the gap. In DNA, the CDR3 is TGCGCCAGCAGCCCGTTAGGACAGAGCACAGATACGCAGTATTTT. Its protein is CASSPLGQSTDTQYF.

This clone was observed a few times. The chain uses TRBV7-9 and TRBJ1-1; no clear D. The ends were cut back, 5 bases at V and 4 bases at J, with 11 bases in the middle. The CDR3 runs to 13 residues. CDR1 and CDR2 from the germline V gene are SEHNR and FQNEAQ (reference sequence). The CDR3 coding sequence is TGTGCCAGCAGCCGGGGAGAAGGCACTGAAGCTTTCTTT. Translating it yields CASSRGEGTEAFF.

The chain is built from TRBV10-3 and TRBJ2-1, with D possibly being TRBD1 (5 bases). Per the germline V gene, CDR1 is ENHRY and CDR2 is SYGVKD. This CDR3 is built from 16 residues. V lost 0 bases, J lost 4 bases, and 13 bases lay in between. Here the CDR3 reads CAISESMKTEYNEQFF. The CDR3 nucleotides read TGTGCCATCAGTGAGTCCATGAAGACAGAGTACAATGAGCAGTTCTTC.

This sequence joins TRBV3-1 (or the pseudogene TRBV3-2) and TRBJ1-2, with 7 bases that match TRBD1. The junction had 3 bases not matched to a gene; V was cut back by 1 base and J by 4 bases. CDR3 length equals 14 residues. CDR1 is LGHDT and CDR2 is YNNKEL in the germline V gene (reference sequence). The CDR3 spells CASSQVQGGYGYTF. In nucleotides, the CDR3 is TGTGCCAGCAGCCAAGTCCAGGGGGGCTATGGCTACACCTTC.

The gene calls are TRBV19 and TRBJ2-1, with 7 positions matching TRBD1. The junction had 3 bases not matched to a gene; V was cut back by 1 base and J by 6 bases. The length of the CDR3 is 14 residues. CDR1 LNHDA and CDR2 SQIVND come from the germline V gene (reference sequence). The CDR3 coding sequence is TGTGCCAGTAGTATAGGAGACAGGGTCAATGAGCAGTTCTTC. Its protein product is CASSIGDRVNEQFF. The whole variable domain, remainder taken from reference TRBV19 and TRBJ2-1, is DGGITQSPKYLFRKEGQNVTLSCEQNLNHDAMYWYRQDPGQGLRLIYYSQIVNDFQKGDIAEGYSVSREKKESFPLTVTSAQKNPTAFYLCASSIGDRVNEQFFGPGTRLTVL.

The CDR3 here is CASSQVTGPTGELFF. The CDR3, as DNA: TGCGCCAGCAGCCAAGTTACAGGACCTACCGGGGAGCTGTTTTTT. The chain uses TRBV4-3 and TRBJ2-2, with a tentative D call TRBD1 (5 bases). The CDR3 has 15 residues. CDR1 LGHNA and CDR2 YSLEER come from the germline V gene. Trimming left V 1 base short and J 5 bases short, with 11 bases between.

Points on this clone: The same CDR3 also results from other DNA sequences found in this sample. The chain combines TRBV5-5 with TRBJ2-5, with 7 bases matching TRBD1. Unmatched junction bases numbered 4, after V lost 5 bases and J lost 3 bases. Germline-derived CDR1 and CDR2 are SGHKS and YYEKEE (reference sequence). CDR3 length: 13 residues. CDR3: CASSLTGEETQYF. CDR3 in DNA: TGTGCCAGCAGTCTTACAGGGGAAGAGACCCAGTACTTC.